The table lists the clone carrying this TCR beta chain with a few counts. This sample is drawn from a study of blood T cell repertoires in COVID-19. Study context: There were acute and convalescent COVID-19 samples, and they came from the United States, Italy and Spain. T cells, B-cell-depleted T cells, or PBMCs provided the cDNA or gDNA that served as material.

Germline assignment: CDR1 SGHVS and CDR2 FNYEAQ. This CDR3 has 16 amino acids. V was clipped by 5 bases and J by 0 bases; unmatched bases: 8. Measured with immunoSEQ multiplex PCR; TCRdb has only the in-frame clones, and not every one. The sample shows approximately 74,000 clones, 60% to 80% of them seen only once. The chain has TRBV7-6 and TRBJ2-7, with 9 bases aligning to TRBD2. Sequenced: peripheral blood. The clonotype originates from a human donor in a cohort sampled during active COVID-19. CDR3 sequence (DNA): TGTGCCAGCAGCCCCCAAGGGGGACTAGCCTCCTACGAGCAGTACTTC. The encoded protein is CASSPQGGLASYEQYF.